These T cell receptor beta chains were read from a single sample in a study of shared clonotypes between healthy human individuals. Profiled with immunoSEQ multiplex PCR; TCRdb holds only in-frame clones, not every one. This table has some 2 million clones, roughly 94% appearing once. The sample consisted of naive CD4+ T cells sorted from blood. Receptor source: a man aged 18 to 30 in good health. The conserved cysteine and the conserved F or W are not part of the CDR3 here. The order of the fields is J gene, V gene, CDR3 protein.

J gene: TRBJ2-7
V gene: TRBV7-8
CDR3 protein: ASSLTSLYEQY

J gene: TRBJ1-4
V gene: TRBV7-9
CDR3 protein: ASSPGTGVGEKLF

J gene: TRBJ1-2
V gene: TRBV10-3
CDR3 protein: AIGGTGQSGYYT

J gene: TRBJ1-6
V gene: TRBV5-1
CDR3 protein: ASSLEPPSSHNSPLH

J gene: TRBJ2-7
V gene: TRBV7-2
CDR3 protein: ASSSEIGSSYEQY

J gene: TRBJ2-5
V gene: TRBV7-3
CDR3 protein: ASSPQTGGAYETQY

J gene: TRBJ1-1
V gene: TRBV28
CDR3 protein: ASGQGQVNTEAF

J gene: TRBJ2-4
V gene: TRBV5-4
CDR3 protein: ASSAGGPLIAKNIQY

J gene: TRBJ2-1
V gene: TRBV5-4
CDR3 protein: ASSLWTSGENEQF

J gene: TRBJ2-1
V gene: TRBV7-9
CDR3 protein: ASSLEGLAYNEQF

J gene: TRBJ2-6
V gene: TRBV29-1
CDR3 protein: SVAGHGVTGANVLT

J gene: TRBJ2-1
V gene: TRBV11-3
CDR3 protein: ASSLGISYNEQF

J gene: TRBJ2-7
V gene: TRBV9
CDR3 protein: ASSVGLQRELPQY

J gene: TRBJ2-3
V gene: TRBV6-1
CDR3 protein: ASSESQGGSTDTQY